This TCR beta chain originates from a study of cytomegalovirus exposure and HLA in healthy donors. On the study more broadly: Early released data had roughly 81 million unique TCRs, all coming from HLA-typed donors. Study conclusions and caveats: Most CMV-associated TCR beta chains were later found to appear HLA-restricted.

To note about this clone: Its antigen remains unidentified.

After removal of 4 bases from V and 4 bases from J, the junction contained 12 bases not matched to a gene. Germline V CDR1 and CDR2: ENHRY, SYGVKD. This CDR3 has 17 amino acids. Amplification used 60 Vbeta primers and 13 Jbeta primers. Assay: immunoSEQ multiplex PCR; the TCRdb copy retains only in-frame clones and omits some. Among 150,000 to 200,000 clones, 73% were seen once, and the ten largest hold 1.5% to 2%. The rearrangement joins TRBV10-3 to TRBJ2-1; TRBD2 agrees at 8 bases. This TCR derives from a woman aged 25 to 39 in good health and CMV-seronegative. Sequencing input: PBMCs. The CDR3 reads CAISGRGTGGEYNEQFF. The CDR3 DNA reads TGTGCCATCAGTGGACGAGGTACGGGGGGGGAGTACAATGAGCAGTTCTTC.